Reported below is one T cell receptor (beta chain). What it recognizes is unknown. The data stem from a study of T cell responses to AZD1222 COVID-19 vaccine. Findings of the study overall: The donor group comprised mostly white British people and more females; the analysis possibly underestimated clonal diversity. Regions left unmutated in variants are reportedly the target of nearly half of spike-specific TCRs. Just a handful of AZD1222 recipients were seropositive at baseline.

The germline V gene has CDR1 MDHEN and CDR2 SYDVKM. V lost 2 bases and J 9 bases, leaving 5 bases between the germline ends. There are 11 residues in the CDR3. Clones were read by immunoSEQ multiplex PCR, and TCRdb kept only the in-frame ones, dropping some. The data contain 200,000 or so clones, approximately 94% of them singletons. The clonotype was recovered from an adult in good health. Sequencing used peripheral blood, obtained on day 0 of AZD1222 vaccination. This sequence joins TRBV28 and TRBJ1-5; no reliable D call. The CDR3 bases are TGTGCCAGCAGTTTAGTAGGGCCCCAGCATTTT. Translation: CASSLVGPQHF.